This paragraph covers one T cell receptor beta chain sequence. The data belong to a study of control samples from healthy donors and cancer patients. Unmatched junction bases numbered 13, after V lost 6 bases and J lost 15 bases. The CDR3 spans 13 residues. Sequenced by immunoSEQ multiplex PCR; TCRdb stores in-frame clones only, minus some. The profile shows about 130,000 clones, 85% to 95% of them singletons. The J gene is TRBJ2-1, the V gene TRBV12-3 or TRBV12-4; 8 bases line up with TRBD2. The TCR originated in a man aged 50-59 years with head and neck cancer. Sequences were obtained from PBMCs. In DNA, the CDR3 is TGTGCCAGCAGCCCCCGGGGGGGAGATGTGTCGTTCTTC. It specifies CASSPRGGDVSFF.